This T cell receptor (beta chain) emerged from a study of T cell repertoires in cytomegalovirus infection. Background on the study: Indicated by public TCR beta signatures were CMV infection and matching HLA type. Broader study findings: Cumulated frequencies of public TCR beta families served to identify carriers of CMV plus the relevant HLA. HLA-C-restricted CMV clonotypes gave the most frequent clonotype in two of eight donors.

As regards this clonotype: Its antigen is currently unknown. Germline and junction disagree at one end, which may indicate a read error.

One entry per CDR3 protein, called by TCRdb with MiXCR from the reads. The sample shows nearly 450,000 distinct CDR3 sequences, roughly 31% of them seen only once. This CDR3 has 15 residues. The V gene's germline CDR1 is MGHRA and CDR2 YSYEKL. This chain uses TRBV4-1 with TRBJ1-2; D is unclear. Material for sequencing was PBMCs. The origin of this receptor is a human donor in good health (CMV status not recorded). Some clones in this sample may be carry-over from other donors' samples. The CDR3 sequence: CASSQVAPTNYVYTF. CDR3 nucleotide sequence: TGCGCCAGCAGCCAAGTGGCACCTACTAACTATGTCTACACCTTC.